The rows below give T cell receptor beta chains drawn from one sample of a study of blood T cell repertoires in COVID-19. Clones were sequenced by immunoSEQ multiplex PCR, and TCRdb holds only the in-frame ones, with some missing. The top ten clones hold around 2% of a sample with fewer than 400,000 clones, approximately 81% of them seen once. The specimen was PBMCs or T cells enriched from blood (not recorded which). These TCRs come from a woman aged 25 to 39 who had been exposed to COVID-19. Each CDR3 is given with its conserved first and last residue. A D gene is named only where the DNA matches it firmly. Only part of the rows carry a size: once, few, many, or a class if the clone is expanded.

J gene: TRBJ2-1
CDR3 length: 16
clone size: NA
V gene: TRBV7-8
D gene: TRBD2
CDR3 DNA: TGTGCCAGCAGCCGAATAGCGGGGGGGCCAATGAATGAGCAGTTCTTC
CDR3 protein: CASSRIAGGPMNEQFF

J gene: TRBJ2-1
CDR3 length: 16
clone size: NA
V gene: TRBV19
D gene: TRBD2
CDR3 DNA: TGTGCCAGTAGTAAGCGGGGACTAGCGGGGGGCAATGAGCAGTTCTTC
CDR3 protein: CASSKRGLAGGNEQFF

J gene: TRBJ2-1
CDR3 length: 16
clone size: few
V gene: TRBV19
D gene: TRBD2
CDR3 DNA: TGTGCCAGTAGTGCCGCAGCGGGATCTTCCTACAATGAGCAGTTCTTC
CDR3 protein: CASSAAAGSSYNEQFF

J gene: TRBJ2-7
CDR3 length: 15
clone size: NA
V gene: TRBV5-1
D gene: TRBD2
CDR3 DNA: TGCGCCAGCAGCTTGGATAGCGGGAGGATCTACGAGCAGTACTTC
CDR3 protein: CASSLDSGRIYEQYF

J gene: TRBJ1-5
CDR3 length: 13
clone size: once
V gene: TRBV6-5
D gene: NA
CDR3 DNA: TGTGCCAGCAGTTACGCCAGAAATCAGCCCCAGCATTTT
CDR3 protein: CASSYARNQPQHF

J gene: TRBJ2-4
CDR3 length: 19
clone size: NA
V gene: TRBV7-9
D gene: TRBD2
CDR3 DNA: TGTGCCAGCAGCCCCGGACGGACTAGCGGGGGGGTAGCCAAAAACATTCAGTACTTC
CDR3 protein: CASSPGRTSGGVAKNIQYF

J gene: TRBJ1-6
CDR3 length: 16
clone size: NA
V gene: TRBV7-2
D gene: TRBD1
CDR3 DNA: TGTGCCAGCAGGGGACAGGGAGCGGTGGGAAATTCACCCCTCCACTTT
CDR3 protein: CASRGQGAVGNSPLHF

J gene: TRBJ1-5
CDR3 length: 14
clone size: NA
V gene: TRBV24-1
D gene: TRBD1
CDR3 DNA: TGTGCCACCAGCCTTCAGGGGGTGAATCAGCCCCAGCATTTT
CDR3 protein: CATSLQGVNQPQHF

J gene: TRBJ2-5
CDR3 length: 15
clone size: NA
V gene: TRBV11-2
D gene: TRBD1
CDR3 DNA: TGTGCCAGCAGCGCCGGGACAGTAAGCCAAGAGACCCAGTACTTC
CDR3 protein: CASSAGTVSQETQYF

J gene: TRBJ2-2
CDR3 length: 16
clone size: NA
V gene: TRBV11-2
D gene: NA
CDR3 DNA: TGTGCCAGCAGCTTAGTCCCTAAGACGAACACCGGGGAGCTGTTTTTT
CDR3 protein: CASSLVPKTNTGELFF

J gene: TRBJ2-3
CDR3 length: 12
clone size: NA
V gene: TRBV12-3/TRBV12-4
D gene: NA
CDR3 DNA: TGTGCCAGCAGTCGACAGACAGATACGCAGTATTTT
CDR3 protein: CASSRQTDTQYF